This TCR beta chain stems from a study of OX40 agonist ivuxolimab in advanced cancers. In the study overall: Dose-escalation patients had hepatocellular carcinoma, melanoma, renal cell or head and neck cancer. Findings and caveats of the study: Some patients without response likewise showed low normalized clonal expansion.

The length of the CDR3 is 16 residues. Germline V gene lookup returns CDR1 MRHNA and CDR2 SNTAGT. Trimming cost V 1 base and J 4 bases, with 16 bases left between them. About this clone itself: Its matching antigen is unknown.

Clones were sequenced by immunoSEQ multiplex PCR, and TCRdb holds only the in-frame ones, with some missing. The profile shows just over 80,000 clones, around nine tenths of them singletons. The sequence came from an adult with an advanced solid tumor such as melanoma, head and neck, liver or kidney cancer. The sequencing used CD4+ or CD8+ T cells sorted from blood, collected in a trial of the OX40 agonist ivuxolimab. The rearrangement joins TRBV6-4 to TRBJ1-2; a weak D match, TRBD1 (5 bases). In DNA form, the CDR3 reads TGTGCCAGCAGTGACTTGGCCCCGGGACGGCGCTATGGCTACACCTTC. Its translation: CASSDLAPGRRYGYTF.